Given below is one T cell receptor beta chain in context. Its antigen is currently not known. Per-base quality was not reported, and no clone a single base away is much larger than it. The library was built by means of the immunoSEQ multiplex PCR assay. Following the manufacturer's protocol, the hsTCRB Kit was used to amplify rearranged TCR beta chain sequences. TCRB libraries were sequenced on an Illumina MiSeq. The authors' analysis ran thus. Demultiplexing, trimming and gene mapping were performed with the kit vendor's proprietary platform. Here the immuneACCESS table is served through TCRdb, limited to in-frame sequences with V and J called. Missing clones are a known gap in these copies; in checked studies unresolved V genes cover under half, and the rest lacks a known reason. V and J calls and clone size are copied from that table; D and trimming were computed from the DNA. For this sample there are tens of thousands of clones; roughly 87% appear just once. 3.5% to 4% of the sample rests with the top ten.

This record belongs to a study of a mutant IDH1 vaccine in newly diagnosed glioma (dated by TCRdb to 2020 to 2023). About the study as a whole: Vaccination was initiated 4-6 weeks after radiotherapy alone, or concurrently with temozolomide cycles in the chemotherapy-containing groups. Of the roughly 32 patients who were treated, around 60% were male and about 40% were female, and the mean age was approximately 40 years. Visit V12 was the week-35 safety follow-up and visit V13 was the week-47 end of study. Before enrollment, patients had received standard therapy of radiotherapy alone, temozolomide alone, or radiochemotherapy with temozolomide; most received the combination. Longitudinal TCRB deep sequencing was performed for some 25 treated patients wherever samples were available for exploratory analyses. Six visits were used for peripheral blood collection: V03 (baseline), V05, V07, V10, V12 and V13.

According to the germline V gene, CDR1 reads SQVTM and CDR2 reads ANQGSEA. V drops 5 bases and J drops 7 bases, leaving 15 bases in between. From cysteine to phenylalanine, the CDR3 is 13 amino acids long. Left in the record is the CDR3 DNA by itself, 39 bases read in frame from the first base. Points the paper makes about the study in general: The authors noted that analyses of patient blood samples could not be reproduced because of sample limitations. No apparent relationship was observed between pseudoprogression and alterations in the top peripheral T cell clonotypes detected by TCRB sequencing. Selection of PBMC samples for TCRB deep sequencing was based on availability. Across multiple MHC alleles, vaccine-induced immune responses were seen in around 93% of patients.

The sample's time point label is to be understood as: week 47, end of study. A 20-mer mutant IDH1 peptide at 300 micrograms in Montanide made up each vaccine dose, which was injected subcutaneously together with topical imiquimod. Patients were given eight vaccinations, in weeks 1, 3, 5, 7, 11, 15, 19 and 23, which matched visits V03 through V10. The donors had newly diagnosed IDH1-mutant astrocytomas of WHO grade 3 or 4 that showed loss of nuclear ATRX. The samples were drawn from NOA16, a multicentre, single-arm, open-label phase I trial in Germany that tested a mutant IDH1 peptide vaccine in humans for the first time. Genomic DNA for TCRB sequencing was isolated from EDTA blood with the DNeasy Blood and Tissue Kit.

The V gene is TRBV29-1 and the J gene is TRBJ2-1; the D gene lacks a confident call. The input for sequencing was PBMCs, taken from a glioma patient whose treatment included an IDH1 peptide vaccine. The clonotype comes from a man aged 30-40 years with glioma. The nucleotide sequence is TGCAGCGTTACTCCTACAATGCGGAATGAGCAGTTCTTC. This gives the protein CSVTPTMRNEQFF.